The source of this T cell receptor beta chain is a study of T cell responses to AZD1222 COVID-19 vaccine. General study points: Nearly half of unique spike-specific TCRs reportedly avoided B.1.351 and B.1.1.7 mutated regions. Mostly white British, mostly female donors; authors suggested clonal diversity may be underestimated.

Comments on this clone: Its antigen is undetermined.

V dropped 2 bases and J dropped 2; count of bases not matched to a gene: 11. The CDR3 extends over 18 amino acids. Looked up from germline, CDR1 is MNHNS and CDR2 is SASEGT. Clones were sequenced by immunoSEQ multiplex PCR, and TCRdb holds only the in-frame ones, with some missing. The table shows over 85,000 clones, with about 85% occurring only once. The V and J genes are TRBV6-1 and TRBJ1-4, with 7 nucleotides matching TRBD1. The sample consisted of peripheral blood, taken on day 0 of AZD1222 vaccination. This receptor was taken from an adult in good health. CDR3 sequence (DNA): TGTGCCAGCAGTGAACGGGGCAGGGGGACTAGGACTAATGAAAAACTGTTTTTT. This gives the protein CASSERGRGTRTNEKLFF.